The 5 T cell receptor beta chains below were found in one sample sequenced in a study of T cell responses to AZD1222 COVID-19 vaccine. The protocol was immunoSEQ multiplex PCR, while the TCRdb copy is restricted to in-frame clones and leaves out a portion. The sample yields approximately 110,000 clones, about nine tenths seen once. This material consisted of peripheral blood, taken on day 0 of AZD1222 vaccination. Receptor source: an adult in good health.

V is TRBV7-8 and J is TRBJ1-2; TRBD1 aligns across 8 bases. This CDR3 region has 13 residues. Germline lookup yields CDR1 SGHVS and CDR2 FQNEAQ. With 5 bases clipped from V and 4 bases from J, the junction kept 3 bases outside the gene matches. CDR3: CASSQQGGYGYTF. CDR3 sequence (DNA): TGTGCCAGCAGCCAACAGGGGGGCTATGGCTACACCTTC.

CDR3 bases: TGCAGCGCCGAGGGGGATATGAACACTGAAGCTTTCTTT. Translated: CSAEGDMNTEAFF. V is TRBV29-1 and J is TRBJ1-1; the D gene is possibly TRBD1 (6 bases). CDR1 is SQVTM and CDR2 is ANQGSEA in the germline V gene. CDR3 length: 13 residues. Trimming shortened V by 7 bases and J by 0 bases, and 12 bases separated the two germline ends.

V and J are TRBV12-3 or TRBV12-4 and TRBJ2-5; D unclear. V lost 6 bases and J 7 bases, leaving 12 bases between the germline ends. The CDR3 spans 12 residues. Here the CDR3 reads CASRVIPGTQYF. CDR3 DNA: TGTGCCAGCAGAGTAATCCCCGGGACCCAGTACTTC.

The chain uses TRBV19 and TRBJ1-2; D unclear. CDR1 LNHDA and CDR2 SQIVND come from the germline V gene (reference sequence). Trimming stripped 7 bases from V and 5 bases from J, with 14 bases between. The CDR3 is 13 amino acids. CDR3 nucleotide sequence: TGTGCCAGTACCAACGGGTTTTCTTATGGCTACACCTTC. Its protein is CASTNGFSYGYTF.

The rearrangement uses TRBV18 and TRBJ2-2, with D unresolved. Germline V gene sequence: CDR1 KGHSH, CDR2 LQKENI. The length of the CDR3 is 14 residues. Trimming shortened V by 2 bases and J by 3 bases, and 7 bases separated the two germline ends. The CDR3 sequence: CASSPDIYTGELFF. The CDR3 coding sequence is TGTGCCAGCTCACCAGACATTTACACCGGGGAGCTGTTTTTT.